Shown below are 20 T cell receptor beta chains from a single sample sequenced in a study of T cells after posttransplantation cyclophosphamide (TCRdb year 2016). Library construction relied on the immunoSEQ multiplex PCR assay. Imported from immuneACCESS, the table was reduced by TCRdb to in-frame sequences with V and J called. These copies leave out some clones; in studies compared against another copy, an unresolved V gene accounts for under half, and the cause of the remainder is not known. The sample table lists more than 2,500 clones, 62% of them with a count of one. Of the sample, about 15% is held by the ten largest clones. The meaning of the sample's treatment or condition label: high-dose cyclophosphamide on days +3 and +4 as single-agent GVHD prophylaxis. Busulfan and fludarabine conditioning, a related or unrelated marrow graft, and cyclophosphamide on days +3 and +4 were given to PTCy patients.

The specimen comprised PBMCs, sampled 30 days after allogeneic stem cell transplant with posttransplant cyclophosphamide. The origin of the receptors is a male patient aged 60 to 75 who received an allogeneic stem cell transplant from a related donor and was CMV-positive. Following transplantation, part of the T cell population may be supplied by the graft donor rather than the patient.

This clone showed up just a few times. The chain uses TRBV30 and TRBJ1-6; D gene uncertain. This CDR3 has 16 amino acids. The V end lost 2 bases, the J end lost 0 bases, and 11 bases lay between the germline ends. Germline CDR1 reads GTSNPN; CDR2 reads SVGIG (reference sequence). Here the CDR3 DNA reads TGTGCCTGGAGTTGGGCTGGGAGCTCCTATAATTCACCCCTCCACTTT. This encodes CAWSWAGSSYNSPLHF. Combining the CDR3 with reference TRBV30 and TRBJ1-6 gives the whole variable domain SQTIHQWPATLVQPVGSPLSLECTVEGTSNPNLYWYRQAAGRGLQLLFYSVGIGQISSEVPQNLSASRPQDRQFILSSKKLLLSDSGFYLCAWSWAGSSYNSPLHFGNGTRLTVT.

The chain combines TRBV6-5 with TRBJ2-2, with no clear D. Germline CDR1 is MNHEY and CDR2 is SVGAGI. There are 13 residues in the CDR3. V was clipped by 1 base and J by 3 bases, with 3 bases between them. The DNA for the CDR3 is TGTGCCAGCAGTTACTTCTACACCGGGGAGCTGTTTTTT. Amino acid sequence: CASSYFYTGELFF.

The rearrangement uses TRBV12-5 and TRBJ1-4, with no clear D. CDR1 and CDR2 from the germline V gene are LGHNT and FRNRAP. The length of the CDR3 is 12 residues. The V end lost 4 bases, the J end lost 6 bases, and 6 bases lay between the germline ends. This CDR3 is CASGSPYEKLFF. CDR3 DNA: TGTGCTAGTGGTTCCCCGTATGAAAAACTGTTTTTT.

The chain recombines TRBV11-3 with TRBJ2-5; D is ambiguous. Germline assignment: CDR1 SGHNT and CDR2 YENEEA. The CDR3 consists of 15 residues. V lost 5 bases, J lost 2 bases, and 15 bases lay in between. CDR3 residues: CASSPLVGEQETQYF. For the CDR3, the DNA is TGTGCCAGCAGCCCCTTAGTTGGAGAACAAGAGACCCAGTACTTC. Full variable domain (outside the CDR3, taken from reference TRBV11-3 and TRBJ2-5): EAGVVQSPRYKIIEKKQPVAFWCNPISGHNTLYWYLQNLGQGPELLIRYENEEAVDDSQLPKDRFSAERLKGVDSTLKIQPAELGDSAVYLCASSPLVGEQETQYFGPGTRLLVL.

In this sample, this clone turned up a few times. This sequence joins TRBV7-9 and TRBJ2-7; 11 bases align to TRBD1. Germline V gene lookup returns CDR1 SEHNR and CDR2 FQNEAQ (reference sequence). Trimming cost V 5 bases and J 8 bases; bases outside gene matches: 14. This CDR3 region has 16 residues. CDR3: CASSLSTGTGGSKQYF. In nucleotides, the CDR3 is TGTGCCAGCAGCCTTTCGACCGGGACAGGGGGTAGCAAGCAGTACTTC.

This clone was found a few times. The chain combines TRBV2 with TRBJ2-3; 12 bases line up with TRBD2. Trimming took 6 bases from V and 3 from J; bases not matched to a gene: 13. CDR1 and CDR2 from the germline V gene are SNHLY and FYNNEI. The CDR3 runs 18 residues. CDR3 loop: CASSADTFGLAGTDTQYF. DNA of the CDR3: TGTGCCAGCAGCGCTGATACCTTCGGACTAGCGGGAACAGATACGCAGTATTTT.

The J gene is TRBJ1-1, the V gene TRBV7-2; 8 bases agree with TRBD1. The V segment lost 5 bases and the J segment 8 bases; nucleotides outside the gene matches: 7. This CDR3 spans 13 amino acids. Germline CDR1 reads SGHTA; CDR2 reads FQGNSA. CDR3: CASSPGTGREAFF. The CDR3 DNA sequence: TGTGCCAGCAGCCCAGGGACAGGTCGGGAAGCTTTCTTT.

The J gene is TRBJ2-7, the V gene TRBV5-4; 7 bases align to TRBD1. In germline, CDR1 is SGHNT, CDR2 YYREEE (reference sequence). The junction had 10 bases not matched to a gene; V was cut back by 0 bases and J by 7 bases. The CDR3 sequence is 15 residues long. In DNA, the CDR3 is TGTGCCAGCAGCTTGGAGGGACAGAATCGGTTGGAGCAGTACTTC. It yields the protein CASSLEGQNRLEQYF.

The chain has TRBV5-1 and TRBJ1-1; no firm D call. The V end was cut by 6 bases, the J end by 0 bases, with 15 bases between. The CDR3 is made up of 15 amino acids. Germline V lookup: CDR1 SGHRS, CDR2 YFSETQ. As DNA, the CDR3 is TGCGCCAGCACTCCGGGAGCAGTAATGAACACTGAAGCTTTCTTT. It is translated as CASTPGAVMNTEAFF.

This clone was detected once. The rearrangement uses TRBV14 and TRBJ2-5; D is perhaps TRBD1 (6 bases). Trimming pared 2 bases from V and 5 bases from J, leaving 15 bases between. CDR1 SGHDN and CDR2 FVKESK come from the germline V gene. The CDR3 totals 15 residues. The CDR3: CASSQMSQGSETQYF. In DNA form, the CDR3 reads TGTGCCAGCAGCCAAATGTCCCAGGGGTCGGAGACCCAGTACTTC. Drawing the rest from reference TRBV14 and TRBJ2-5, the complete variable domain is EAGVTQFPSHSVIEKGQTVTLRCDPISGHDNLYWYRRVMGKEIKFLLHFVKESKQDESGMPNNRFLAERTGGTYSTLKVQPAELEDSGVYFCASSQMSQGSETQYFGPGTRLLVL.

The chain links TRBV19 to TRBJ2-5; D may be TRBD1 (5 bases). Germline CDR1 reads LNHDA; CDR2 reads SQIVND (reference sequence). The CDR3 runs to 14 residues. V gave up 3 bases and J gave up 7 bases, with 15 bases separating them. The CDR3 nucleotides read TGTGCCAGTAGTATTAGCCCAGGGTTAGGGACCCAGTACTTC. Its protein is CASSISPGLGTQYF.

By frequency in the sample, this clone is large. In DNA, the CDR3 is TGCGCCAGCAGCCAAGAAAAGGGACAGCTAGCAACTAATGAAAAACTGTTTTTT. It codes for CASSQEKGQLATNEKLFF. The chain carries TRBV4-1 and TRBJ1-4; 7 bases align to TRBD1. From germline, CDR1 is MGHRA and CDR2 YSYEKL. V lost 0 bases to trimming and J lost 0 bases; unmatched junction nucleotides: 7. The CDR3 contains 18 residues.

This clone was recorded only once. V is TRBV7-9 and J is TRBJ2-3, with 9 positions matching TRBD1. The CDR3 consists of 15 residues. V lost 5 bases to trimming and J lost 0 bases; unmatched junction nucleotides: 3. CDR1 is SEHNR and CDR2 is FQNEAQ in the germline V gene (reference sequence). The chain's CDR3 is CASSPGTGSTDTQYF. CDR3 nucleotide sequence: TGTGCCAGCAGCCCCGGGACAGGGAGCACAGATACGCAGTATTTT.

The CDR3 loop is CASSSPGTGGEQYF. CDR3 bases: TGTGCCAGCAGCTCCCCCGGGACAGGGGGCGAGCAGTACTTC. The chain is built from TRBV5-8 and TRBJ2-7; 11 positions agree with TRBD1. Germline CDR1 and CDR2: SGHTS and YDEGEE. The length of the CDR3 is 14 residues. The junction had 5 bases not matched to a gene; V was cut back by 3 bases and J by 6 bases.

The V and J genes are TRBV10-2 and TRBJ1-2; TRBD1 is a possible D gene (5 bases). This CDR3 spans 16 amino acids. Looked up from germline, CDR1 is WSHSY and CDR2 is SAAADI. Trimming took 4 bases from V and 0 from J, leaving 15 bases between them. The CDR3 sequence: CASSGGQRRANYGYTF. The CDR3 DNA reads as TGCGCCAGCAGTGGGGGCCAAAGGAGGGCTAACTATGGCTACACCTTC.

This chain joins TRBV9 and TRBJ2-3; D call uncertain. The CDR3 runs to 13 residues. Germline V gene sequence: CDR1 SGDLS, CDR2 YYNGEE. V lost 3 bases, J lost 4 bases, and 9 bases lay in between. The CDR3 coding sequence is TGTGCCAGCAGCGAATCTCCCCCAGATACGCAGTATTTT. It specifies CASSESPPDTQYF.

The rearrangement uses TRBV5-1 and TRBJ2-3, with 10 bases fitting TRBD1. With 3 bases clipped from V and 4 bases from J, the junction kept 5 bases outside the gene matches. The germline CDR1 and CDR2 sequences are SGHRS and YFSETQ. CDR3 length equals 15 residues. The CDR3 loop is CASSSVGTGADTQYF. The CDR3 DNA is TGCGCCAGCAGCTCGGTAGGGACAGGGGCAGATACGCAGTATTTT.

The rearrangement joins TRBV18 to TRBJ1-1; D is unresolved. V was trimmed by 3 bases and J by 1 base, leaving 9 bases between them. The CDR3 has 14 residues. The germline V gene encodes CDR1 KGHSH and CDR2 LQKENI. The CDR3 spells CASSPQQRNTEAFF. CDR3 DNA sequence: TGTGCCAGCTCACCTCAACAGAGGAACACTGAAGCTTTCTTT.

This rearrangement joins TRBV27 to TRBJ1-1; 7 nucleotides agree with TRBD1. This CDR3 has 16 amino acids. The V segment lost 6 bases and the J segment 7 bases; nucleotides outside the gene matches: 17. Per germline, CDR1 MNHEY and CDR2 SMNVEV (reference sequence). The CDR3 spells CASSSRDREIPREAFF. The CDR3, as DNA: TGTGCCAGCAGCTCCCGAGACAGGGAGATACCCCGTGAAGCTTTCTTT.

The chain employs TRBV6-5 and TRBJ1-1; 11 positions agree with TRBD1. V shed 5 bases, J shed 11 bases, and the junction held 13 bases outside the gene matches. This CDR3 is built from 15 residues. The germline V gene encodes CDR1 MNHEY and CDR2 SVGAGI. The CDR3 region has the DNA TGTGCCAGCAGTATGGACAGGGGGCGCGGGGTGATGGCTTTCTTT. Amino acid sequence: CASSMDRGRGVMAFF.